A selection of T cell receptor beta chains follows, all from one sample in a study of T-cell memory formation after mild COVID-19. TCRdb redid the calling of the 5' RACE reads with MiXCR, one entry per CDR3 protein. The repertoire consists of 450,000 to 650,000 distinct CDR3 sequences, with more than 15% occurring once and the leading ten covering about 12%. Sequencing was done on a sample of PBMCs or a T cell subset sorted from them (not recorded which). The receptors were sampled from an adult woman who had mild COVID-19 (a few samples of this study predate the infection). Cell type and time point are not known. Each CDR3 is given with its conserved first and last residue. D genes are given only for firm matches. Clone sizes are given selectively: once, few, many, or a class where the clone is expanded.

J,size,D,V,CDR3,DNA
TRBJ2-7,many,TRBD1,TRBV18,CASSPSGQGPYEQYF,TGTGCCAGCTCACCATCGGGACAGGGGCCCTACGAGCAGTACTTC
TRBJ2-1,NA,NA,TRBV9,CASSVAGADINEQFF,TGTGCCAGCAGCGTAGCGGGGGCAGATATCAATGAGCAGTTCTTC
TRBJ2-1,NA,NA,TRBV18,CASSIGQRAYNEQFF,TGTGCCAGCTCAATCGGACAGCGGGCCTACAATGAGCAGTTCTTC
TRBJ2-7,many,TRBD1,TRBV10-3,CAISGARGQNYEQYF,TGTGCCATCAGTGGGGCCAGGGGACAGAACTACGAGCAGTACTTC
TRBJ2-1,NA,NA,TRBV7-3,CASSSNPNEQFF,TGTGCCAGCAGCTCCAATCCCAATGAGCAGTTCTTC
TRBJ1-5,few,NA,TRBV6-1,CASSEYGRYSNQPQHF,TGTGCCAGCAGTGAATACGGTCGCTATAGCAATCAGCCCCAGCATTTT
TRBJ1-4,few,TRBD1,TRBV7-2,CASSLGPTGGREKLFF,TGTGCCAGCAGCTTAGGCCCGACAGGGGGCCGTGAAAAACTGTTTTTT
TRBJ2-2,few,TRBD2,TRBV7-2,CASSGDSGGGNTGELFF,TGTGCCAGCAGCGGAGATAGCGGGGGAGGGAACACCGGGGAGCTGTTTTTT
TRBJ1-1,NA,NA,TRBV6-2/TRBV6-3,CASRKVGGTEAFF,TGTGCCAGCAGAAAAGTGGGGGGCACTGAAGCTTTCTTT
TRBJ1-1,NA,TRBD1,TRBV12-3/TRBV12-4,CASSTETGVTEAFF,TGTGCCAGCAGTACCGAGACAGGGGTCACTGAAGCTTTCTTT
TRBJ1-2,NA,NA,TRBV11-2,CASSFKIEPTGNYGYTF,TGTGCCAGCAGCTTCAAGATCGAACCAACGGGCAACTATGGCTACACCTTC
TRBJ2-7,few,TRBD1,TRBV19,CASSTIFRTGDYEQYF,TGTGCCAGTAGTACGATCTTTCGGACAGGGGACTACGAGCAGTACTTC
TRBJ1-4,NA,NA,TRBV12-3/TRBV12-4,CASSLRWGGGTNEKLFF,TGTGCCAGCAGTTTACGATGGGGCGGGGGAACTAATGAAAAACTGTTTTTT
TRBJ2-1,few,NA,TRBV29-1,CSVVPPSGFNEQFF,TGCAGCGTTGTCCCACCGTCGGGATTTAATGAGCAGTTCTTC
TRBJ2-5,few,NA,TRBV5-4,CASSLLTETQYF,TGTGCCAGCAGCTTGCTTACAGAGACCCAGTACTTC
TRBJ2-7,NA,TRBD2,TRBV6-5,CASNPSGRAFEQYF,TGTGCCAGCAACCCTAGCGGGAGGGCCTTCGAGCAGTACTTC
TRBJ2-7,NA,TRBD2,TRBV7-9,CASSFPAGDAKQYF,TGTGCCAGCAGCTTCCCTGCGGGAGACGCGAAGCAGTACTTC
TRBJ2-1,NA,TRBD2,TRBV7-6,CASSPRRGRTAYNEQFF,TGTGCCAGCAGCCCTAGGCGGGGGAGGACGGCGTACAATGAGCAGTTCTTC
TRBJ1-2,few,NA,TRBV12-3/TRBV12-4,CASSNTARYGYTF,TGTGCCAGCAGCAATACAGCGCGCTATGGCTACACCTTC
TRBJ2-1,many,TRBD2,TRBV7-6,CASSFTGGTDEQFF,TGTGCCAGCAGCTTCACGGGGGGTACTGATGAGCAGTTCTTC
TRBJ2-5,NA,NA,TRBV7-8,CASSLIQGQKETQYF,TGTGCCAGCAGCTTAATCCAGGGTCAAAAAGAGACCCAGTACTTC
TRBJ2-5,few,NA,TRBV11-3,CASRYNRETQYF,TGTGCCAGCAGATACAATCGGGAGACCCAGTACTTC
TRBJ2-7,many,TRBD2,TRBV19,CASSISTSGGHSYEQYF,TGTGCCAGTAGTATATCAACTAGCGGGGGACACTCCTACGAGCAGTACTTC
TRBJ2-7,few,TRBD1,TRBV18,CASSPLDRVNDEQYF,TGTGCCAGCTCACCCCTGGACAGGGTCAACGACGAGCAGTACTTC
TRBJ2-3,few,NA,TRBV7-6,CASSLGGFPQDTQYF,TGTGCCAGCAGCTTAGGTGGATTCCCACAGGATACGCAGTATTTT
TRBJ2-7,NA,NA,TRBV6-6,CASSPSGGTGEQYF,TGTGCCAGCAGCCCCTCAGGGGGGACGGGAGAGCAGTACTTC
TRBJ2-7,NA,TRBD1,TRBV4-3,CASSHLPGTGTNEQYF,TGCGCCAGCAGCCATCTTCCTGGGACAGGGACTAACGAGCAGTACTTC
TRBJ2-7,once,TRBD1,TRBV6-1,CASSITEDRFGSYEQYF,TGTGCCAGCAGTATAACTGAGGACAGGTTTGGCTCCTACGAGCAGTACTTC
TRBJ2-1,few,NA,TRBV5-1,CASSVRGQTYNEQFF,TGCGCCAGCAGCGTCAGGGGTCAAACCTACAATGAGCAGTTCTTC
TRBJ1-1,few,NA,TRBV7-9,CASSAYLNTEAFF,TGTGCCAGCAGCGCCTACTTGAACACTGAAGCTTTCTTT
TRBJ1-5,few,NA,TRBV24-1,CATSVGGGYSNQPQHF,TGTGCCACCAGTGTCGGCGGCGGATATAGCAATCAGCCCCAGCATTTT
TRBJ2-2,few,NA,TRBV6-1,CASTHSTGELFF,TGTGCCAGCACCCATTCCACCGGGGAGCTGTTTTTT
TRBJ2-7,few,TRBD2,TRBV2,CASSELSGDFYEQYF,TGTGCCAGCAGTGAACTTAGCGGGGATTTCTACGAGCAGTACTTC